One sample yielded the 29 T cell receptor beta chains listed below, sequenced in a study of cytomegalovirus exposure and HLA in healthy donors (dated by TCRdb to about 2017). Libraries were constructed by the immunoSEQ multiplex PCR assay. For the multiplex PCR, a mixture combining 60 forward primers for TCR Vbeta segments and 13 reverse primers for TCR Jbeta segments was used. Sourced from immuneACCESS, this table was stored by TCRdb with only in-frame sequences that have V and J called. A share of the clones is absent; for the studies checked, an unresolved V gene accounts for under half, and the remainder has no known explanation. Here the sample has about 190,000 clones; 75% to 90% occur a single time. The leading ten clones occupy about 1.2% of the sample. Sample: PBMCs. The receptor set was obtained from a young man in good health and CMV-seronegative.

This rearrangement joins TRBV27 to TRBJ2-2, with D unresolved. V dropped 3 bases and J dropped 5 bases, with 10 bases sitting between them. CDR3 length equals 14 residues. The germline gives CDR1 MNHEY, CDR2 SMNVEV (reference sequence). CDR3 nucleotide sequence: TGTGCCAGCAGTTTTGTAGGAGTAACCGGGGAGCTGTTTTTT. Translating it yields CASSFVGVTGELFF.

This rearrangement joins TRBV7-2 to TRBJ2-5; D perhaps matches TRBD2 (6 bases). The CDR3 contains 13 residues. Germline V gene data show CDR1 as SGHTA and CDR2 as FQGNSA. With 4 bases removed from V and 4 bases from J, the gap between germline ends came to 10 bases. The CDR3 loop reads CASSWELAETQYF. The DNA for the CDR3 is TGTGCCAGCAGCTGGGAACTAGCAGAGACCCAGTACTTC.

The V gene is TRBV5-1, the J gene TRBJ2-3; possible D gene TRBD1, 6 bases. This CDR3 spans 14 amino acids. CDR1 is SGHRS and CDR2 is YFSETQ in the germline V gene. V was trimmed by 4 bases and J by 1 base, leaving 10 bases between them. The CDR3: CASSIGQRTDTQYF. The DNA of the CDR3 is TGCGCCAGCAGCATCGGACAGCGCACAGATACGCAGTATTTT.

The J gene is TRBJ1-5, the V gene TRBV6-6, with D maybe TRBD1 (5 bases). Trimming took 6 bases from V and 0 from J, leaving 15 bases between them. The CDR3 spans 16 residues. Per the germline V gene, CDR1 is MNHNY and CDR2 is SVGAGI (reference sequence). The CDR3 nucleotides are TGTGCCAGCAGCTATTTACGGGGGAATAGCAATCAGCCCCAGCATTTT. Translation: CASSYLRGNSNQPQHF.

V is TRBV2 and J is TRBJ1-5; possible D gene TRBD1, 5 bases. V was pared by 6 bases and J by 6 bases, with 12 bases between. The CDR3 loop spans 13 amino acids. Germline V gene sequence: CDR1 SNHLY, CDR2 FYNNEI. The CDR3 DNA follows: TGTGCCAGCAGGGCTGGGGGGGGTCAGCCCCAGCATTTT. Encoded protein: CASRAGGGQPQHF.

As to this clone: The junction departs from germline at one end; a sequencing error may be responsible. This chain uses TRBV7-9 with TRBJ1-1; 9 bases align to TRBD1. CDR1 and CDR2 from the germline V gene are SEHNR and FQNEAQ (reference sequence). The CDR3 runs to 17 residues. The chain's CDR3 is CSSSTHNTGQGNTEAFF. As DNA, the CDR3 is TGTTCCAGCAGCACCCATAATACGGGACAGGGGAACACTGAAGCTTTCTTT.

The DNA for the CDR3 is TGTGCCAGCAGCTTTATCGGGGGACCGGGGACGGATGGCTACACCTTC. This encodes CASSFIGGPGTDGYTF. V and J are TRBV7-2 and TRBJ1-2; a possible D gene is TRBD1 (5 bases). The CDR3 has 16 residues. Germline CDR1 reads SGHTA; CDR2 reads FQGNSA. Deletions cut 3 bases from V and 6 bases from J, with 20 bases between.

V is TRBV28 and J is TRBJ2-7; a possible D gene is TRBD2 (6 bases). Germline CDR1 reads MDHEN; CDR2 reads SYDVKM. CDR3 length: 14 residues. Trimming cost V 7 bases and J 2 bases, with 15 bases left between them. CDR3 coding DNA: TGTGCCAGCAACAGCTTAGCGGCGACCTACGAGCAGTACTTC. Translated, it gives CASNSLAATYEQYF.

This clone was picked up one time. The V and J genes are TRBV6-1 and TRBJ2-7, with 9 bases aligning to TRBD1. Germline lookup yields CDR1 MNHNS and CDR2 SASEGT. The CDR3 extends over 16 amino acids. With V trimmed by 0 bases and J by 2 bases, 5 bases remained unmatched. The CDR3 region has the DNA TGTGCCAGCAGTGAAGCGTGGGGACAGGGACCCTACGAGCAGTACTTC. Protein sequence: CASSEAWGQGPYEQYF.

The J gene is TRBJ1-1, the V gene TRBV29-1; 9 nucleotides align to TRBD1. CDR1 and CDR2 (germline): SQVTM, ANQGSEA. V gave up 4 bases and J gave up 5 bases; unmatched junction bases: 8. CDR3 length: 14 amino acids. The DNA for the CDR3 is TGCAGCGTTGGGGGACAGGGCTTGTTGACTGAAGCTTTCTTT. This codes for CSVGGQGLLTEAFF.

The chain recombines TRBV5-6 with TRBJ1-3; 7 bases are shared with TRBD1. J lost 1 base, V lost 3 bases, and 7 bases had no gene match. Looked up from germline, CDR1 is SGHDT and CDR2 is YYEEEE. The CDR3 runs to 16 residues. The CDR3 DNA sequence: TGTGCCAGCAGCTACCTCGACAGGGCTTCTGGAAACACCATATATTTT. The encoded protein is CASSYLDRASGNTIYF.

This clone showed up just once. This chain joins TRBV5-6 and TRBJ2-2, with 11 bases identical to TRBD2. CDR1 is SGHDT and CDR2 is YYEEEE in the germline V gene. The ends lost 1 base at V and 1 base at J; junction bases unmatched: 3. This CDR3 contains 17 residues. The DNA for the CDR3 is TGTGCCAGCAGCTTGACTAGCGGGGGACTGAACACCGGGGAGCTGTTTTTT. This sequence encodes CASSLTSGGLNTGELFF.

This chain connects TRBV28 to TRBJ2-1, with D possibly being TRBD1 (5 bases). The V gene's germline CDR1 is MDHEN and CDR2 SYDVKM. V was pared by 7 bases and J by 0 bases, with 10 bases between. The CDR3 contains 14 residues. CDR3 sequence: CASTSDSSYNEQFF. The CDR3 DNA follows: TGTGCCAGCACCTCAGACAGCTCCTACAATGAGCAGTTCTTC.

CDR3 in amino acids: CASSQRKVAENTEAFF. In DNA, the CDR3 is TGCGCCAGCAGCCAAAGGAAGGTCGCGGAGAACACTGAAGCTTTCTTT. This rearrangement joins TRBV4-1 to TRBJ1-1; D ambiguous. Germline V gene sequence: CDR1 MGHRA, CDR2 YSYEKL. This CDR3 is 16 amino acids long. V was shortened by 2 bases and J by 1 base, with 14 bases between the two germline ends.

The chain has TRBV10-2 and TRBJ1-6; 9 nucleotides align to TRBD1. J gave up 13 bases and V 4 bases, and 14 bases lay outside the gene matches. This CDR3 contains 16 residues. From germline, CDR1 is WSHSY and CDR2 SAAADI. The CDR3 bases are TGCGCCAGCAGTGCTGTCGTCCCGGGACAGGGTTTGCCCCTCCACTTT. It specifies CASSAVVPGQGLPLHF.

The CDR3 here is CASSLASGLEEQYF. Written as DNA, the CDR3 is TGTGCCAGCAGCTTAGCGTCAGGGTTAGAAGAGCAGTACTTC. This chain links TRBV7-8 with TRBJ2-7; D may be TRBD1 (5 bases). Germline V gene sequence: CDR1 SGHVS, CDR2 FQNEAQ. This CDR3 has 14 residues. V was shortened by 0 bases and J by 7 bases, with 13 bases between the two germline ends.

The chain employs TRBV5-1 and TRBJ2-1, with D perhaps TRBD2 (5 bases). Germline CDR1 SGHRS, CDR2 YFSETQ. Trimming left V 9 bases short and J 6 bases short, with 13 bases between. The CDR3 is made up of 12 amino acids. The CDR3 sequence: CATSARGNEQFF. The DNA of the CDR3 is TGCGCCACCTCGGCACGGGGCAATGAGCAGTTCTTC.

The rearrangement uses TRBV18 and TRBJ2-6; no clear D. Trimming cost V 0 bases and J 2 bases, with 2 bases left between them. This CDR3 contains 14 residues. Germline assignment: CDR1 KGHSH and CDR2 LQKENI. This CDR3 reads CASSPPAGANVLTF. CDR3 sequence (DNA): TGTGCCAGCTCACCACCCGCTGGGGCCAACGTCCTGACTTTC.

The gene calls are TRBV18 and TRBJ2-1; D uncertain. CDR3 length: 15 amino acids. The germline V and J ends were trimmed by 3 bases and 8 bases, with 17 bases remaining between them. The germline V gene encodes CDR1 KGHSH and CDR2 LQKENI. The DNA of the CDR3 is TGTGCCAGCTCACCGTCGAGACTCGTAGGTGATGAGCAGTTCTTC. It encodes CASSPSRLVGDEQFF.

About this clone itself: This specimen includes other DNA sequences encoding the same CDR3. This rearrangement joins TRBV29-1 to TRBJ1-1; tentatively, D is TRBD1 (5 bases). V shed 3 bases and J shed 8 bases, with 16 bases lying between them. Germline V CDR1 and CDR2: SQVTM, ANQGSEA. CDR3 length equals 13 residues. CDR3 residues: CSVEEITRGEAFF. The DNA for the CDR3 is TGCAGCGTTGAGGAGATCACTCGGGGGGAAGCTTTCTTT.

The rearrangement uses TRBV30 and TRBJ1-1; D is perhaps TRBD1 (5 bases). CDR1 and CDR2 from the germline V gene are GTSNPN and SVGIG (reference sequence). The CDR3 covers 14 residues. V was pared by 7 bases and J by 0 bases, with 15 bases between. For the CDR3, the DNA is TGTGCCTTCCCGAGGTTAGGGGTGAACACTGAAGCTTTCTTT. This gives the protein CAFPRLGVNTEAFF.

The V gene is TRBV28, the J gene TRBJ1-5; D might be TRBD1 (5 bases). With 7 bases removed from V and 6 bases from J, the gap between germline ends came to 19 bases. Germline CDR1 is MDHEN and CDR2 is SYDVKM. The CDR3 length is 15 residues. CDR3 coding DNA: TGTGCCAGCACCTATGAGATGGGGGGAGGTCAGCCCCAGCATTTT. Amino acid sequence: CASTYEMGGGQPQHF.

The chain recombines TRBV27 with TRBJ2-7, with D perhaps matching TRBD1 (6 bases). The CDR3 sequence is 13 residues long. V was cut by 8 bases and J by 2 bases, with 13 bases left in between. Germline CDR1 MNHEY, CDR2 SMNVEV (reference sequence). DNA of the CDR3: TGTGCCAGCGGACCAGGACAGCCCTACGAGCAGTACTTC. Translating it yields CASGPGQPYEQYF.

This clone was detected once. This chain joins TRBV6-6 and TRBJ2-7; 7 positions agree with TRBD1. CDR3 size: 15 residues. Looked up from germline, CDR1 is MNHNY and CDR2 is SVGAGI (reference sequence). V lost 5 bases and J lost 4; bases outside the gene matches: 11. Here the CDR3 reads CASSPSDRLGYEQYF. For the CDR3, the DNA is TGTGCCAGCAGTCCATCGGACAGGCTGGGTTACGAGCAGTACTTC.

The CDR3 DNA sequence: TGTGCCAGCTCACCACCGGGACTAGCAAGGGGGCAGTTCTTC. Protein sequence: CASSPPGLARGQFF. V is TRBV18 and J is TRBJ2-1; the match to TRBD2 covers 9 bases. This CDR3 has 14 amino acids. V lost 0 bases to trimming and J lost 12 bases; unmatched junction nucleotides: 6. Germline-derived CDR1 and CDR2 are KGHSH and LQKENI.

The V gene is TRBV25-1, the J gene TRBJ1-4; 8 bases are a match to TRBD1. CDR3 length: 13 amino acids. Germline loops: CDR1 MGHDK, CDR2 SYGVNS. V lost 10 bases, J lost 14 bases, and 15 bases stayed unmatched. This chain's CDR3 is CATQGADHLGLFF. The DNA of the CDR3 is TGTGCCACCCAGGGGGCAGACCACCTGGGGCTGTTTTTT.

The chain couples TRBV4-1 to TRBJ1-4; TRBD1 might be the D (6 bases). CDR1 is MGHRA and CDR2 is YSYEKL in the germline V gene. The CDR3 contains 15 residues. Between the trimmed V and J ends, which lost 1 base and 2 bases, there was a span of 8 bases. CDR3 nucleotides: TGCGCCAGCAGCCAAGGGGACACCACTAATGAAAAACTGTTTTTT. It specifies CASSQGDTTNEKLFF.

This sequence joins TRBV4-1 and TRBJ1-1; 9 bases align to TRBD1. V was clipped by 2 bases and J by 7 bases; unmatched bases: 14. This CDR3 has 17 residues. From germline, CDR1 is MGHRA and CDR2 YSYEKL. The CDR3 loop reads CASSQMTGGRWTGEAFF. CDR3 in DNA: TGCGCCAGCAGCCAAATGACAGGGGGGAGATGGACTGGTGAAGCTTTCTTT.

This clone was seen only a few times. The chain carries TRBV11-3 and TRBJ2-3, with 8 bases that match TRBD1. The germline V gene encodes CDR1 SGHNT and CDR2 YENEEA. This CDR3 region has 13 residues. The V and J ends lost 5 bases and 4 bases, in that order; junction bases with no gene match: 2. The CDR3 spells CASSRTGSDTQYF. The DNA for the CDR3 is TGTGCCAGCAGCCGGACAGGGTCAGATACGCAGTATTTT.